Listed here are 14 T cell receptor beta chains from one sample, sequenced in a study of blood T cell repertoires in COVID-19. The repertoire was sequenced with immunoSEQ multiplex PCR; TCRdb's copy has only in-frame clones and lacks some. The table records nearly 60,000 clones, about 90% of them present only once. The sample consisted of peripheral blood. The receptors stem from a man aged 55 to 69 with active COVID-19.

The chain recombines TRBV4-2 with TRBJ2-4; 9 bases align to TRBD1. This CDR3 comprises 13 residues. Germline V gene data show CDR1 as LGHNA and CDR2 as YNFKEQ. The junction had 2 bases not matched to a gene; V was cut back by 4 bases and J by 7 bases. The CDR3, as DNA: TGTGCCAGCAGCCTCGGACAGGGGAACATTCAGTACTTC. Translation gives CASSLGQGNIQYF.

The J gene is TRBJ1-6, the V gene TRBV18, with 11 bases that match TRBD1. The germline V gene encodes CDR1 KGHSH and CDR2 LQKENI. CDR3 length: 16 residues. After removal of 2 bases from V and 9 bases from J, the junction contained 6 bases not matched to a gene. CDR3 in DNA: TGTGCCAGCTCACCAATCCCGGGACAGGGGGGTTCACCCCTCCACTTT. This sequence encodes CASSPIPGQGGSPLHF.

The chain employs TRBV28 and TRBJ1-2, with a tentative D call TRBD1 (6 bases). This CDR3 contains 13 residues. With 6 bases removed from V and 8 bases from J, the gap between germline ends came to 16 bases. Germline loops: CDR1 MDHEN, CDR2 SYDVKM. The CDR3: CASRYGQIDGYTF. The CDR3 region has the DNA TGTGCCAGCAGATACGGACAGATAGACGGCTACACCTTC.

This chain uses TRBV27 with TRBJ1-1, with 7 bases lining up with TRBD1. Losses at the gene ends were 5 bases for V and 0 bases for J; bases not matched to a gene: 9. CDR1 and CDR2 (germline): MNHEY, SMNVEV (reference sequence). This CDR3 is built from 16 residues. This chain's CDR3 is CASSPQGVGMNTEAFF. For the CDR3, the DNA is TGTGCCAGCAGTCCTCAGGGGGTAGGAATGAACACTGAAGCTTTCTTT.

The rearrangement uses TRBV25-1 and TRBJ2-5; D gene ambiguous. The CDR3 loop spans 11 amino acids. V lost 6 bases and J 5 bases, leaving 7 bases between the germline ends. Germline V gives CDR1 MGHDK, CDR2 SYGVNS. The CDR3 coding sequence is TGTGCCAGCAGAGAGCATGAGACCCAGTACTTC. This translates into CASREHETQYF.

This clone is a singleton in its sample. The gene calls are TRBV2 and TRBJ1-2, with 10 nucleotides matching TRBD1. The CDR3 is 13 residues long. Per the germline V gene, CDR1 is SNHLY and CDR2 is FYNNEI. The junction had 5 bases not matched to a gene; V was cut back by 10 bases and J by 3 bases. The CDR3, as DNA: TGTGCCATAAGACAGGGGGCGGACTATGGCTACACCTTC. Its protein is CAIRQGADYGYTF.

The chain joins TRBV5-1 to TRBJ1-1; perhaps TRBD1 as D (6 bases). Germline-derived CDR1 and CDR2 are SGHRS and YFSETQ. Trimming removed 5 bases at V and 8 bases at J, with 13 bases between. This CDR3 has 12 residues. In DNA form, the CDR3 reads TGCGCCAGCAGTCGGGAAGGACAGGAAGCTTTCTTT. It codes for CASSREGQEAFF.

This clone was recorded once. This chain uses TRBV18 with TRBJ2-1, with D tentatively TRBD1 (5 bases). Germline values: CDR1 KGHSH, CDR2 LQKENI. V dropped 4 bases and J dropped 9 bases, with 19 bases sitting between them. The CDR3 sequence is 15 residues long. The CDR3 DNA follows: TGTGCCAGCTCACACAGGTCTATATTGCTGAGTGAGCAGTTCTTC. Residues: CASSHRSILLSEQFF.

The rearrangement joins TRBV18 to TRBJ2-5; TRBD1 aligns across 8 bases. The germline V gene encodes CDR1 KGHSH and CDR2 LQKENI. The CDR3 runs to 14 residues. The ends lost 5 bases at V and 5 bases at J; junction bases unmatched: 7. CDR3: CASSASGGVETQYF. In DNA, the CDR3 is TGTGCCAGCTCAGCATCAGGGGGCGTGGAGACCCAGTACTTC.

This chain connects TRBV18 to TRBJ2-1; no clear D. The germline gives CDR1 KGHSH, CDR2 LQKENI. CDR3 length: 15 amino acids. V was trimmed by 0 bases and J by 6 bases, leaving 12 bases between them. CDR3 sequence reads: CASSPPHSNSNEQFF. The CDR3 DNA sequence: TGTGCCAGCTCACCACCGCACTCTAATTCCAATGAGCAGTTCTTC.

This clone occurred once. The chain joins TRBV5-5 to TRBJ1-3; D may be TRBD1 (5 bases). The CDR3 is made up of 16 amino acids. The germline V gene has CDR1 SGHKS and CDR2 YYEKEE (reference sequence). Trimming stripped 1 base from V and 0 bases from J, with 11 bases between. As DNA, the CDR3 is TGTGCCAGCAGCTTGAGCTCCGGACACTCTGGAAACACCATATATTTT. This gives the protein CASSLSSGHSGNTIYF.

The rearrangement links TRBV6-2 or TRBV6-3 to TRBJ2-5; 8 bases are shared with TRBD1. V shed 5 bases and J 5 bases; nucleotides not matched to a gene: 13. CDR1 is MNHEY and CDR2 is SVGEGT in the germline V gene. The CDR3 is made up of 16 amino acids. This CDR3 reads CASSNPRDRGRETQYF. The DNA of the CDR3 is TGTGCCAGCAGTAACCCCCGAGACAGGGGCCGGGAGACCCAGTACTTC.

J is TRBJ2-7 and V is TRBV28; 10 nucleotides line up with TRBD1. This CDR3 is 14 amino acids long. CDR1 is MDHEN and CDR2 is SYDVKM in the germline V gene. Trimming took 2 bases from V and 5 from J; bases not matched to a gene: 3. CDR3 coding DNA: TGTGCCAGCAGTTTAGGGACAGGGGATGACGAGCAGTACTTC. As protein: CASSLGTGDDEQYF. Drawing the rest from reference TRBV28 and TRBJ2-7, the complete variable domain is DVKVTQSSRYLVKRTGEKVFLECVQDMDHENMFWYRQDPGLGLRLIYFSYDVKMKEKGDIPEGYSVSREKKERFSLILESASTNQTSMYLCASSLGTGDDEQYFGPGTRLTVT.

This clone was detected only a few times. The junction differs from germline at one of its ends, possibly a read error. This chain connects TRBV2 to TRBJ1-2, with D uncertain. The V gene's germline CDR1 is SNHLY and CDR2 FYNNEI. The CDR3 covers 13 residues. The CDR3 DNA reads as TGTGCCAGCAGTCCGCAGACCGATGTGGGAGCCGAGTTC. It translates to CASSPQTDVGAEF.